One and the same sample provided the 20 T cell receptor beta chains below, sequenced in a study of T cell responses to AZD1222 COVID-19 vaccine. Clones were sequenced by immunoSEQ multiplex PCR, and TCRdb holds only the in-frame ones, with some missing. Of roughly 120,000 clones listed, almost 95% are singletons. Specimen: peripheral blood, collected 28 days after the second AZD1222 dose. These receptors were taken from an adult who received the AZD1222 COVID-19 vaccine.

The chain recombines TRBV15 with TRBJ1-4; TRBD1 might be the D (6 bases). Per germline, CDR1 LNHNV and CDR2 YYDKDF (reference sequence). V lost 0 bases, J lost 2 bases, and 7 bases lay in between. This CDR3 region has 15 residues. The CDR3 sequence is CATSRDGQTNEKLFF. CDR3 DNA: TGTGCCACCAGCAGAGATGGACAGACTAATGAAAAACTGTTTTTT.

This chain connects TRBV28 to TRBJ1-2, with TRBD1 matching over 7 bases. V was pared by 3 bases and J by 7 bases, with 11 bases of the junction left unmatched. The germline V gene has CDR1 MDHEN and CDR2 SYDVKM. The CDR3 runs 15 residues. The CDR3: CASSFLTGSGSGYTF. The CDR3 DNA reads TGTGCCAGCAGTTTCCTGACAGGGTCGGGATCTGGCTACACCTTC.

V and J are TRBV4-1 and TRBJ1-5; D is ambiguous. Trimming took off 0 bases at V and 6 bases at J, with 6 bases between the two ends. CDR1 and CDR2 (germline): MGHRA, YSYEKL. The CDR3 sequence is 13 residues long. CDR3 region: CASSQDKVQPQHF. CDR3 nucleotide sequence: TGCGCCAGCAGCCAAGATAAGGTTCAGCCCCAGCATTTT.

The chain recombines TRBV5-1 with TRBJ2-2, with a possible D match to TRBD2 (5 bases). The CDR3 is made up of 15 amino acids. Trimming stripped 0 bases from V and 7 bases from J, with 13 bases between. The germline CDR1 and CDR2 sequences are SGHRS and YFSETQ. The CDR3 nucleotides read TGCGCCAGCAGCTTGGCGGCCTCGGGGTACGGGGAGCTGTTTTTT. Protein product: CASSLAASGYGELFF.

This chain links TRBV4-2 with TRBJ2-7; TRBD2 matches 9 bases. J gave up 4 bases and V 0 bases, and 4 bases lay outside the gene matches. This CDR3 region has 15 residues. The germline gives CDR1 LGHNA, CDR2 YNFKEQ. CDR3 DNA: TGTGCCAGCAGCCAAGAGGGACTAGCTGGGTACGAGCAGTACTTC. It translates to CASSQEGLAGYEQYF.

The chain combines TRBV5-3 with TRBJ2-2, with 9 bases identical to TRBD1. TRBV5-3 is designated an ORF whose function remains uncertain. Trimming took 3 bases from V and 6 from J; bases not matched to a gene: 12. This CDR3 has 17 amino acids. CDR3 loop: CARSWMTGGKRAGELFF. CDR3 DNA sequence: TGTGCCAGAAGCTGGATGACAGGGGGTAAGAGGGCCGGGGAGCTGTTTTTT.

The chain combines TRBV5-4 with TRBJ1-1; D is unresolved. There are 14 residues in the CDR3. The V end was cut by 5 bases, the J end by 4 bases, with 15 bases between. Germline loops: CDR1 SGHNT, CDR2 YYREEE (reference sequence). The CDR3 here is CASSQDPDGTEAFF. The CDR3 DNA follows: TGTGCCAGCAGTCAAGACCCCGATGGCACTGAAGCTTTCTTT.

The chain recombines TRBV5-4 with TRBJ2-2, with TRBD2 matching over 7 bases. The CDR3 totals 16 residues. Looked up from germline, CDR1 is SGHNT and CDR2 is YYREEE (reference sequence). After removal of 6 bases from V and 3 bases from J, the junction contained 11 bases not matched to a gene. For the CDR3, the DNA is TGTGCCAGCACCCTTGGGGGGAGGGCAGACACCGGGGAGCTGTTTTTT. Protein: CASTLGGRADTGELFF.

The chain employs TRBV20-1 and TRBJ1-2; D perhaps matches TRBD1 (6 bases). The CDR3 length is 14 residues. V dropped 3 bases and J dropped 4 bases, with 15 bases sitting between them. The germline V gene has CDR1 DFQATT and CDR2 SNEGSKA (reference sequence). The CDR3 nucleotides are TGCAGTGCTAGTAGTCCCCAGGGGACCTATGGCTACACCTTC. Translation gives CSASSPQGTYGYTF.

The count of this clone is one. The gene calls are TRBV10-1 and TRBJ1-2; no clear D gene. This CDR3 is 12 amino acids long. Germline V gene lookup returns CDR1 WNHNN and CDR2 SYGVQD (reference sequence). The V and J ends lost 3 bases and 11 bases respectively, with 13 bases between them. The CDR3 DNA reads TGCGCCAGCAGTGATGATACAACAAGTTACACCTTC. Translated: CASSDDTTSYTF.

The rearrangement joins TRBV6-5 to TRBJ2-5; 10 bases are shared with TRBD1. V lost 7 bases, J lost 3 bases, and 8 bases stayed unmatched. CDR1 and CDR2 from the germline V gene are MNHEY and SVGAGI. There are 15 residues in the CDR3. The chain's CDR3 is CASTPDRGREETQYF. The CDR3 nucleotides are TGTGCCAGCACCCCCGACAGGGGGCGTGAAGAGACCCAGTACTTC.

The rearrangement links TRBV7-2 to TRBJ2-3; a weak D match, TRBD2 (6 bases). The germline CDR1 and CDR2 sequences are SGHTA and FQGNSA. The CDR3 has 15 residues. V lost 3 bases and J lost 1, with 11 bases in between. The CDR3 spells CASSFVAEGTDTQYF. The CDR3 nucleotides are TGTGCCAGCAGCTTCGTAGCGGAGGGCACAGATACGCAGTATTTT.

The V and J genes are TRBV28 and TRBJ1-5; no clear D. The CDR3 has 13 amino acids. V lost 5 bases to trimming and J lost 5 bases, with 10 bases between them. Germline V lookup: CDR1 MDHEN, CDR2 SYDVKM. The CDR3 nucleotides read TGTGCCAGCAGTCTGGACGTCTATCAGCCCCAGCATTTT. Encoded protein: CASSLDVYQPQHF.

CDR3 nucleotide sequence: TGTGCCAGCAGTTGGGGACAGGGGGACGGCTACACCTTC. This encodes CASSWGQGDGYTF. The rearrangement links TRBV12-3 or TRBV12-4 to TRBJ1-2; 11 bases line up with TRBD1. CDR3 length: 13 amino acids. Trimming took 4 bases from V and 8 from J; bases not matched to a gene: 3.

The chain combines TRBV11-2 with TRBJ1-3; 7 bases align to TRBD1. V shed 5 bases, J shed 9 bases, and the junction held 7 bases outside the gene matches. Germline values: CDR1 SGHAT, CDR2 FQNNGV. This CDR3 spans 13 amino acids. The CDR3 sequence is CASSPAAGGTIYF. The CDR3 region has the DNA TGTGCCAGCAGCCCCGCCGCAGGGGGCACCATATATTTT. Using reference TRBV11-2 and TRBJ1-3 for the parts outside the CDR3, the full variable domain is EAGVAQSPRYKIIEKRQSVAFWCNPISGHATLYWYQQILGQGPKLLIQFQNNGVVDDSQLPKDRFSAERLKGVDSTLKIQPAKLEDSAVYLCASSPAAGGTIYFGEGSWLTVV.

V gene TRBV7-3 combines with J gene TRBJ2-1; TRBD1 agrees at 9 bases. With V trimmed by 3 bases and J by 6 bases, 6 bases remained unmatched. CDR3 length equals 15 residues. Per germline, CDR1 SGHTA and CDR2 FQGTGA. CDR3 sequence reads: CASSFLGQGFNEQFF. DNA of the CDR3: TGTGCCAGCAGCTTCCTAGGACAGGGGTTCAATGAGCAGTTCTTC.

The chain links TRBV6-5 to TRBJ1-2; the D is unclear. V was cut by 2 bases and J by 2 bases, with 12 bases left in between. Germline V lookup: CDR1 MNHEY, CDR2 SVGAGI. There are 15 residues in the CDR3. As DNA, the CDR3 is TGTGCCAGCAGTTACAGTAGGACTCTAAACTATGGCTACACCTTC. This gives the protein CASSYSRTLNYGYTF.

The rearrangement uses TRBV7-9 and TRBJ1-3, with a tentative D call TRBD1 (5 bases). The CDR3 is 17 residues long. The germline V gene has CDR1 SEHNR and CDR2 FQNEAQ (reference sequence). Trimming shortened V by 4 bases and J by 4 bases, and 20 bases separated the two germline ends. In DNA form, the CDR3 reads TGTGCCAGCAGCTCCCCAGGGTGGGGGGAGTCCGGAAACACCATATATTTT. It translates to CASSSPGWGESGNTIYF.

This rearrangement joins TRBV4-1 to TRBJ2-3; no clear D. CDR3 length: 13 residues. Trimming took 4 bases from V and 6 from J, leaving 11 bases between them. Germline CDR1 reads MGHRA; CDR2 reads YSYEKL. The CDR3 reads CASSPRAEDTQYF. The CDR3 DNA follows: TGCGCCAGCAGCCCTCGGGCCGAGGATACGCAGTATTTT.

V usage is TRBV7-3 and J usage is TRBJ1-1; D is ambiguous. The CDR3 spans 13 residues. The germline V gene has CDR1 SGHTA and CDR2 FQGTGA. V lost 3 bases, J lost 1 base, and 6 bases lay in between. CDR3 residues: CASSFTTNTEAFF. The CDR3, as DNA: TGTGCCAGCAGCTTTACTACGAACACTGAAGCTTTCTTT.